The 13 T cell receptor beta chains below all came from one sample that was sequenced in a study of response to subunit inactivated influenza vaccine. TCRdb recomputed calls from the RT-PCR reads with MiXCR, one row per CDR3 protein. The data show almost 600,000 distinct CDR3 sequences, about 14% seen once. Material: PBMCs from blood, obtained 12 days after vaccination. Receptors originate from a man aged 50-59 years who received an inactivated influenza vaccine.

The chain has TRBV24-1 and TRBJ2-1; TRBD2 matches at 10 bases. The CDR3 consists of 15 residues. Germline CDR1 and CDR2: KGHDR and SFDVKD. V shed 7 bases and J 4 bases; nucleotides not matched to a gene: 6. CDR3 in amino acids: CATRASGGGYNEQFF. CDR3 sequence (DNA): TGTGCCACCAGGGCGAGCGGGGGGGGATACAATGAGCAGTTCTTC.

Only a few counts were recorded for this clonotype. The V call is TRBV5-4, the J call TRBJ1-1; D call uncertain. Germline V gives CDR1 SGHNT, CDR2 YYREEE (reference sequence). The CDR3 extends over 15 amino acids. Trimming left V 0 bases short and J 3 bases short, with 12 bases between. This CDR3 reads CASSLAGPGHTEAFF. DNA of the CDR3: TGTGCCAGCAGCTTGGCCGGACCCGGCCACACTGAAGCTTTCTTT.

The J gene is TRBJ2-4, the V gene TRBV29-1; D may correspond to TRBD1 or TRBD2 (5 bases each). This CDR3 is built from 13 residues. Trimming stripped 4 bases from V and 3 bases from J, with 10 bases between. Germline V gives CDR1 SQVTM, CDR2 ANQGSEA. The CDR3 sequence is CSVARDHKNIQYF. The CDR3 nucleotides are TGCAGCGTTGCCAGGGACCACAAAAACATTCAGTACTTC.

The rearrangement uses TRBV20-1 and TRBJ2-5; D call uncertain. Germline V gene sequence: CDR1 DFQATT, CDR2 SNEGSKA (reference sequence). Trimming took off 1 base at V and 1 base at J, with 16 bases between the two ends. This CDR3 has 16 amino acids. The CDR3 sequence is CSARVGAAYSQETQYF. The CDR3 DNA is TGCAGTGCTAGAGTAGGAGCAGCCTATAGCCAAGAGACCCAGTACTTC.

This chain uses TRBV11-2 with TRBJ2-5; weak D call: TRBD2 (6 bases). The germline CDR1 and CDR2 sequences are SGHAT and FQNNGV. The CDR3 spans 15 residues. V was shortened by 2 bases and J by 0 bases, with 10 bases between the two germline ends. The CDR3 here is CASSLLAGYQETQYF. In nucleotides, the CDR3 is TGTGCCAGCAGCTTACTTGCGGGGTACCAAGAGACCCAGTACTTC.

This clonotype was counted ten times or more. The chain carries TRBV6-2 or TRBV6-3 and TRBJ2-3, with unresolved D. V was pared by 2 bases and J by 6 bases, with 9 bases between. There are 13 residues in the CDR3. The germline V gene has CDR1 MNHEY and CDR2 SVGEGT. CDR3 sequence (DNA): TGTGCCAGCAGTTACGGATCCGGGGATACGCAGTATTTT. Amino acids: CASSYGSGDTQYF.

This clonotype was seen more than once but under ten times. CDR3 sequence (DNA): TGTGCCAGCAGCCAAGATCCGGCCCCCGCGAGCTCCTACAATGAGCAGTTCTTC. Translated: CASSQDPAPASSYNEQFF. The V and J genes are TRBV3-1 and TRBJ2-1; D unclear. The germline V and J ends were trimmed by 0 bases and 0 bases, with 15 bases remaining between them. This CDR3 spans 18 amino acids. The germline V gene encodes CDR1 LGHDT and CDR2 YNNKEL (reference sequence).

This clonotype has only a few counts. The genes are TRBV20-1 and TRBJ1-5, with TRBD1 matching over 9 bases. V was pared by 1 base and J by 5 bases, with 6 bases of the junction left unmatched. The CDR3 loop spans 15 amino acids. Per the germline V gene, CDR1 is DFQATT and CDR2 is SNEGSKA (reference sequence). CDR3 residues: CSARVGQGKYQPQHF. The CDR3 nucleotides are TGCAGTGCTAGAGTCGGACAGGGGAAGTATCAGCCCCAGCATTTT.

This clonotype occurred a few times. The rearrangement links TRBV7-2 to TRBJ2-2; D is tentatively TRBD1 or TRBD2 (6 bases each). The CDR3 has 14 amino acids. Trimming took off 6 bases at V and 4 bases at J, with 12 bases between the two ends. The germline V gene encodes CDR1 SGHTA and CDR2 FQGNSA. The CDR3 is CASRQSGATGELFF. The DNA for the CDR3 is TGTGCCAGCAGACAGTCGGGGGCCACCGGGGAGCTGTTTTTT.

The table lists this clonotype with many counts. Here the CDR3 reads CASSPLGMSYEQYF. In nucleotides, the CDR3 is TGTGCCAGCAGCCCTCTTGGGATGTCCTACGAGCAGTACTTC. The gene calls are TRBV9 and TRBJ2-7; D is undetermined. Trimming shortened V by 4 bases and J by 1 base, and 12 bases separated the two germline ends. This CDR3 is built from 14 residues. Per germline, CDR1 SGDLS and CDR2 YYNGEE.

The chain has TRBV29-1 and TRBJ2-7, with 7 nucleotides matching TRBD1. From germline, CDR1 is SQVTM and CDR2 ANQGSEA. Trimming cost V 5 bases and J 5 bases; bases outside gene matches: 9. The CDR3 runs to 13 residues. In DNA form, the CDR3 reads TGCAGCGTTTTACCAAACAGGGGCCACGAGCAGTACTTC. It encodes CSVLPNRGHEQYF.

This clonotype was detected only a few times. The V call is TRBV4-2, the J call TRBJ2-1; TRBD1 aligns across 11 bases. Germline CDR1 LGHNA, CDR2 YNFKEQ. After removal of 2 bases from V and 7 bases from J, the junction contained 7 bases not matched to a gene. The CDR3 length is 16 residues. This CDR3 reads CASSQTGTGGMNEQFF. CDR3 nucleotides: TGTGCCAGCAGCCAAACCGGGACAGGGGGAATGAATGAGCAGTTCTTC.

A few counts support this clonotype. This chain links TRBV4-1 with TRBJ2-1, with D unresolved. The CDR3 covers 16 residues. Germline loops: CDR1 MGHRA, CDR2 YSYEKL. The V gene lost 0 bases and the J gene lost 1 base, with 10 bases spanning the gap. CDR3 bases: TGCGCCAGCAGCCAAGAGGGGTTGGGGTCCTACAATGAGCAGTTCTTC. It codes for CASSQEGLGSYNEQFF.